These 16 T cell receptor beta chains share one sample of origin, sequenced in a study of blood T cell repertoires in COVID-19 (dated by TCRdb to 2018 to 2021). The library was prepared using the immunoSEQ multiplex PCR assay. Not all clones reach the TCRdb copy of this immuneACCESS table, which keeps in-frame sequences only. Checked studies attribute under half of the gap to unresolved V genes and leave the rest unexplained. The sample table shows 80,000 to 90,000 clones, and around 86% are seen once. The ten largest clones add up to 4% to 5.5% of the sample. The sequenced sample was peripheral blood. The receptors were gathered from a middle-aged man with acute or convalescent COVID-19.

J is TRBJ1-1 and V is TRBV4-3, with D unclear. Trimming stripped 2 bases from V and 3 bases from J, with 19 bases between. The CDR3 loop spans 17 amino acids. Germline CDR1 and CDR2: LGHNA and YSLEER. The CDR3 sequence is CASSQLRGGSLYTEAFF. CDR3 DNA sequence: TGCGCCAGCAGCCAACTCCGGGGAGGTAGTTTGTACACTGAAGCTTTCTTT.

The V gene is TRBV30, the J gene TRBJ1-5; a possible D gene is TRBD1 (6 bases). Germline V gene lookup returns CDR1 GTSNPN and CDR2 SVGIG (reference sequence). This CDR3 is built from 13 residues. The V end lost 5 bases, the J end lost 2 bases, and 10 bases lay between the germline ends. In DNA form, the CDR3 reads TGTGCCTGGGGTCCAGGGGGCAATCAGCCCCAGCATTTT. This gives the protein CAWGPGGNQPQHF.

This rearrangement joins TRBV20-1 to TRBJ2-1; no clear D. The length of the CDR3 is 11 residues. V was pared by 4 bases and J by 10 bases, with 11 bases between. Germline V gene data show CDR1 as DFQATT and CDR2 as SNEGSKA (reference sequence). The CDR3 bases are TGCAGTGCTAAAGAGCGACTCGAGCAGTTCTTC. Protein product: CSAKERLEQFF.

This chain joins TRBV5-6 and TRBJ1-6; 10 nucleotides agree with TRBD1. V dropped 1 base and J dropped 10; count of bases not matched to a gene: 8. Germline CDR1 SGHDT, CDR2 YYEEEE. CDR3 length: 16 amino acids. CDR3 amino acids: CASSLSTGTGASPLHF. The DNA of the CDR3 is TGTGCCAGCAGCTTGTCGACCGGGACAGGGGCCTCACCCCTCCACTTT.

V is TRBV30 and J is TRBJ2-7; a possible D gene is TRBD2 (6 bases). Trimming pared 6 bases from V and 3 bases from J, leaving 15 bases between. CDR1 is GTSNPN, CDR2 SVGIG, per germline (reference sequence). This CDR3 is 13 amino acids long. In nucleotides, the CDR3 is TGTGCCTGCAACCGGGAGCTACTCTACGAGCAGTACTTC. Its protein product is CACNRELLYEQYF. Full variable domain (remainder filled in from reference TRBV30 and TRBJ2-7): SQTIHQWPATLVQPVGSPLSLECTVEGTSNPNLYWYRQAAGRGLQLLFYSVGIGQISSEVPQNLSASRPQDRQFILSSKKLLLSDSGFYLCACNRELLYEQYFGPGTRLTVT.

The DNA for the CDR3 is TGTGCCAGCAGTTACTCTAACAGGGGAGGTACTGAAGCTTTCTTT. It encodes CASSYSNRGGTEAFF. The chain employs TRBV6-5 and TRBJ1-1; 7 bases are a match to TRBD1. After removal of 0 bases from V and 5 bases from J, the junction contained 6 bases not matched to a gene. The CDR3 has 15 residues. Per the germline V gene, CDR1 is MNHEY and CDR2 is SVGAGI.

The rearrangement links TRBV19 to TRBJ2-1; 7 bases are a match to TRBD1. The CDR3 is 15 residues long. Trimming cost V 5 bases and J 2 bases; bases outside gene matches: 6. Germline values: CDR1 LNHDA, CDR2 SQIVND (reference sequence). The chain's CDR3 is CASSDDRVTYNEQFF. The DNA of the CDR3 is TGTGCCAGTAGTGATGACAGGGTTACCTACAATGAGCAGTTCTTC.

This clone came up once. The V and J genes are TRBV5-5 and TRBJ1-5; 8 bases fit TRBD1. Germline assignment: CDR1 SGHKS and CDR2 YYEKEE (reference sequence). The V segment lost 4 bases and the J segment 7 bases; nucleotides outside the gene matches: 4. There are 13 residues in the CDR3. This CDR3 reads CASSLTGDQPQHF. The CDR3 DNA is TGTGCCAGCAGCCTGACAGGGGACCAGCCCCAGCATTTT.

This clone was counted a few times. CDR3 sequence (DNA): TGTGCCAGCAGCCCTAGCGGGATAAACAATGAGCAGTTCTTC. Translating gives CASSPSGINNEQFF. This chain links TRBV7-7 with TRBJ2-1, with 9 nucleotides matching TRBD2. The CDR3 is made up of 14 amino acids. CDR1 is SSHAT, CDR2 FNYEAQ, per germline (reference sequence). V dropped 5 bases and J dropped 5; count of bases not matched to a gene: 4.

The gene calls are TRBV25-1 and TRBJ2-1; 7 nucleotides match TRBD2. CDR3 length: 16 residues. Germline V gives CDR1 MGHDK, CDR2 SYGVNS. Trimming at V came to 3 bases and at J to 7 bases, leaving 12 bases not matched to a gene. This chain's CDR3 is CASSDRQAGLVNEQFF. The CDR3 region has the DNA TGTGCCAGCAGTGATCGACAAGCTGGACTAGTAAATGAGCAGTTCTTC.

The chain couples TRBV19 to TRBJ1-5; the D is unclear. Germline CDR1 reads LNHDA; CDR2 reads SQIVND (reference sequence). The V end lost 7 bases, the J end lost 7 bases, and 17 bases lay between the germline ends. The CDR3 runs to 14 residues. The CDR3 nucleotides read TGTGCCAGTACAAGGGTAGGGAGCGGCCAGCCCCAGCATTTT. Its translation: CASTRVGSGQPQHF.

The gene calls are TRBV30 and TRBJ1-1; 11 bases map to TRBD1. V lost 3 bases to trimming and J lost 2 bases; unmatched junction nucleotides: 5. CDR1 GTSNPN and CDR2 SVGIG come from the germline V gene (reference sequence). CDR3 length: 15 residues. CDR3 in amino acids: CAWRRDRGVNTEAFF. Written as DNA, the CDR3 is TGTGCCTGGAGAAGGGACAGGGGGGTAAACACTGAAGCTTTCTTT.

This sequence joins TRBV12-5 and TRBJ1-5; maybe TRBD1 (5 bases). Trimming took off 2 bases at V and 0 bases at J, with 20 bases between the two ends. CDR1 and CDR2 (germline): LGHNT, FRNRAP. The CDR3 covers 19 residues. The CDR3 loop reads CASGLQVGDRRYSNQPQHF. The DNA for the CDR3 is TGTGCTAGTGGTTTGCAGGTTGGCGACAGACGATATAGCAATCAGCCCCAGCATTTT.

This chain links TRBV19 with TRBJ1-2, with TRBD1 matching over 7 bases. The ends lost 7 bases at V and 4 bases at J; junction bases unmatched: 9. This CDR3 is 14 amino acids long. CDR1 is LNHDA and CDR2 is SQIVND in the germline V gene (reference sequence). CDR3 amino acids: CASNLSGGSYGYTF. The CDR3 DNA follows: TGTGCCAGTAACTTGTCAGGGGGAAGCTATGGCTACACCTTC.

V usage is TRBV21-1 and J usage is TRBJ1-2; TRBD1, the table's D call, was not compared with the DNA. TRBV21-1 is noted as a pseudogene. This CDR3 contains 16 residues. CDR3 DNA: TGTGCCAGCAGCGGGGGACACGAACCAGCTAACTATGGCTACACCTTC. This gives the protein CASSGGHEPANYGYTF.

This rearrangement joins TRBV5-5 to TRBJ1-5; D gene ambiguous. V dropped 0 bases and J dropped 3 bases, with 4 bases sitting between them. This CDR3 region has 13 residues. Germline assignment: CDR1 SGHKS and CDR2 YYEKEE (reference sequence). DNA of the CDR3: TGTGCCAGCAGCTTGGACACCAATCAGCCCCAGCATTTT. Protein: CASSLDTNQPQHF.